What follows are 30 T cell receptor beta chains derived from one specimen sequenced in a study of T cells expressing NK-cell markers. TCRdb reprocessed the 5' RACE reads and reports one entry per CDR3 protein, with no DNA. Its table records over 350,000 distinct CDR3 sequences. The sequenced material came from blood T cells: a sorted CD56 or NKG2C T cell subset, CD4+ or CD8+ T cells, or bulk PBMC T cells (not recorded which). The receptors stem from a woman aged 50 to 60 in good health.

This rearrangement joins TRBV12-3 or TRBV12-4 to TRBJ1-2; TCRdb reports TRBD1, a call that lacks DNA to check it against. The CDR3 runs to 14 residues. CDR3 residues: CASRGQGVNYGYTF.

The chain links TRBV5-1 to TRBJ1-1; there is no DNA to check the TCRdb D call of TRBD1. This CDR3 is 14 amino acids long. Germline values: CDR1 SGHRS, CDR2 YFSETQ. CDR3 residues: CASSLQGRNTEAFF.

J is TRBJ2-3 and V is TRBV27; the TCRdb D gene call, TRBD2, has no DNA to confirm it. This CDR3 is 16 amino acids long. CDR1 and CDR2 from the germline V gene are MNHEY and SMNVEV (reference sequence). This CDR3 is CASSPLLRVSTDTQYF.

V usage is TRBV5-1 and J usage is TRBJ1-4; TCRdb gives TRBD1 as the D gene, but with no DNA this cannot be confirmed. CDR3 length: 16 amino acids. CDR1 and CDR2 (germline): SGHRS, YFSETQ. The chain's CDR3 is CASRQTGVATNEKLFF.

The chain is built from TRBV10-1 and TRBJ2-3; TCRdb selects TRBD1, and the lack of DNA leaves this call unchecked. This CDR3 is 14 amino acids long. The germline gives CDR1 WNHNN, CDR2 SYGVQD (reference sequence). The chain's CDR3 is CASSSGLAIDTQYF.

The rearrangement joins TRBV6-2 or TRBV6-3 to TRBJ2-1; no DNA is available, so the TRBD2 call from TCRdb remains unchecked. Germline V gene sequence: CDR1 MNHEY, CDR2 SVGEGT. The CDR3 is 11 residues long. CDR3 in amino acids: CASHGTREQFF.

The chain couples TRBV18 to TRBJ2-1; TCRdb indicates TRBD2, and absent DNA this call remains unverified. The CDR3 is 14 amino acids. Germline-derived CDR1 and CDR2 are KGHSH and LQKENI. This CDR3 reads CASSQNQRYNEQFF.

This sequence joins TRBV5-6 and TRBJ1-2; the D gene TCRdb calls, TRBD1, cannot be checked with no DNA. The germline V gene has CDR1 SGHDT and CDR2 YYEEEE. This CDR3 spans 14 amino acids. CDR3 sequence reads: CASTVDWDLYGYTF.

The chain has TRBV28 and TRBJ1-5. In germline, CDR1 is MDHEN, CDR2 SYDVKM. The CDR3 has 13 residues. This chain's CDR3 is CASSSTNYQPQHF.

CDR3: CASSPPGGFSEQYF. The chain combines TRBV12-3 or TRBV12-4 with TRBJ2-7; TCRdb outputs TRBD1, but without DNA this stays unchecked. This CDR3 spans 14 amino acids.

V and J are TRBV18 and TRBJ1-5. This CDR3 contains 15 residues. Germline values: CDR1 KGHSH, CDR2 LQKENI. CDR3 amino acids: CASSPRRFSNQPQHF.

This chain connects TRBV29-1 to TRBJ2-3; TCRdb picks TRBD2, but there is no DNA to check that call. Per germline, CDR1 SQVTM and CDR2 ANQGSEA. CDR3 length: 12 residues. The CDR3 reads CSASLQADTQYF.

The gene calls are TRBV6-5 and TRBJ2-3; TCRdb picks TRBD1, but there is no DNA to check that call. CDR1 and CDR2 (germline): MNHEY, SVGAGI. The CDR3 covers 15 residues. The CDR3 is CASSLRDSLTDTQYF.

The rearrangement uses TRBV15 and TRBJ2-1. Germline V lookup: CDR1 LNHNV, CDR2 YYDKDF (reference sequence). This CDR3 contains 13 residues. CDR3 protein: CATSRDLGEGPFF.

The rearrangement joins TRBV5-1 to TRBJ2-1; TCRdb gives TRBD2 as the D gene, but with no DNA this cannot be confirmed. The CDR3 loop spans 16 amino acids. Germline assignment: CDR1 SGHRS and CDR2 YFSETQ. This CDR3 reads CASSWGLAGRYNEQFF.

The genes are TRBV3-1 and TRBJ2-1; the D call from TCRdb, TRBD2, cannot be confirmed without DNA. The CDR3 runs to 16 residues. Germline V gives CDR1 LGHDT, CDR2 YNNKEL (reference sequence). CDR3 sequence: CATGTSGSTMGNEQFF.

CDR3 loop: CASSQDPDTPGDTQYF. The chain links TRBV3-1 to TRBJ2-3; TCRdb outputs TRBD1, but without DNA this stays unchecked. This CDR3 has 16 residues. The germline gives CDR1 LGHDT, CDR2 YNNKEL (reference sequence).

V is TRBV10-1 and J is TRBJ2-1; the TCRdb call, TRBD2, lacks DNA for checking. The CDR3 covers 13 residues. The V gene's germline CDR1 is WNHNN and CDR2 SYGVQD (reference sequence). The CDR3 sequence is CASRQTSGTEQFF.

The CDR3 loop is CATQAGGVYNEQFF. V is TRBV25-1 and J is TRBJ2-1; TCRdb gives TRBD2 as the D gene, but with no DNA this cannot be confirmed. In germline, CDR1 is MGHDK, CDR2 SYGVNS. The CDR3 loop spans 14 amino acids.

This rearrangement joins TRBV5-1 to TRBJ2-2; TCRdb selects TRBD1, and the lack of DNA leaves this call unchecked. CDR3 length equals 14 residues. Germline V gene lookup returns CDR1 SGHRS and CDR2 YFSETQ. The CDR3: CASSSREDGGELFF.

V and J are TRBV5-1 and TRBJ2-5; absent DNA, TCRdb's TRBD2 call cannot be checked. This CDR3 is 14 amino acids long. CDR1 is SGHRS, CDR2 YFSETQ, per germline. The CDR3: CASSPGTRMETQYF.

This chain joins TRBV29-1 and TRBJ2-7; the D call of TRBD1 rests on TCRdb alone, since no DNA is present to check it. The CDR3 sequence is 13 residues long. CDR1 and CDR2 (germline): SQVTM, ANQGSEA. CDR3: CSVIPKSSYEQYF.

J is TRBJ2-1 and V is TRBV7-2. This CDR3 is 13 amino acids long. CDR1 is SGHTA and CDR2 is FQGNSA in the germline V gene. The CDR3 here is CASSYWVGPEQFF. Filled out from reference TRBV7-2 and TRBJ2-1, the complete variable domain reads GAGVSQSPSNKVTEKGKDVELRCDPISGHTALYWYRQSLGQGLEFLIYFQGNSAPDKSGLPSDRFSAERTGGSVSTLTIQRTQQEDSAVYLCASSYWVGPEQFFGPGTRLTVL.

The chain has TRBV7-9 and TRBJ2-2. This CDR3 region has 14 residues. CDR1 is SEHNR and CDR2 is FQNEAQ in the germline V gene (reference sequence). The CDR3 region is CASSLTKLTGELFF.

The chain employs TRBV19 and TRBJ2-5; TCRdb designates TRBD2, a call that cannot be tested without DNA. CDR1 is LNHDA, CDR2 SQIVND, per germline (reference sequence). The CDR3 contains 15 residues. CDR3 residues: CASSNPNSGMEAQYF.

The chain joins TRBV2 to TRBJ2-6; the TRBD1 assignment by TCRdb is unverifiable without DNA. Germline values: CDR1 SNHLY, CDR2 FYNNEI. This CDR3 has 17 amino acids. The CDR3 loop reads CASSGDREGSGANVLTF.

The V gene is TRBV6-6, the J gene TRBJ1-1. Germline-derived CDR1 and CDR2 are MNHNY and SVGAGI (reference sequence). This CDR3 contains 13 residues. The CDR3 loop is CASSASRGTEAFF.

The V and J genes are TRBV29-1 and TRBJ2-2; TCRdb designates TRBD2, a call that cannot be tested without DNA. The germline V gene has CDR1 SQVTM and CDR2 ANQGSEA. CDR3 size: 12 residues. CDR3 loop: CSVATPRGELFF.

The chain combines TRBV3-1 with TRBJ2-5; with no DNA, the TCRdb D assignment of TRBD2 cannot be verified. The CDR3 is made up of 15 amino acids. Germline lookup yields CDR1 LGHDT and CDR2 YNNKEL (reference sequence). The chain's CDR3 is CASRTSGGYQETQYF.

This chain connects TRBV4-1 to TRBJ2-1; the D call from TCRdb, TRBD1, cannot be confirmed without DNA. The CDR3 sequence is 13 residues long. From germline, CDR1 is MGHRA and CDR2 YSYEKL. CDR3: CASSQTGYNEQFF.